Listed below are T cell receptor beta chains from one sample, sequenced in a study of blood T cell repertoires in COVID-19. The repertoire was sequenced with immunoSEQ multiplex PCR; TCRdb's copy has only in-frame clones and lacks some. The data show roughly 150,000 clones, with about 90% seen just once and roughly 9.6% held by the top ten. Sequencing was done on a sample of peripheral blood. The origin of the receptors is an elderly woman with acute or convalescent COVID-19. CDR3s include the opening cysteine and the closing phenylalanine or tryptophan. Fields, in order: V gene, D gene, clone size, J gene, CDR3 protein, CDR3 DNA. The D gene is left open where the match is weak. Some rows mark clone size as missing; the rest say once, few, many or name a class of expanded clone.

TRBV3-1/TRBV3-2,TRBD2,-,TRBJ2-3,CASSHTKLADTQYF,TGTGCCAGCAGCCACACCAAACTAGCGGATACGCAGTATTTT
TRBV11-2,-,-,TRBJ1-5,CASSLAGSRRGNQPQHF,TGTGCCAGCAGCTTGGCGGGATCCCGGAGGGGCAATCAGCCCCAGCATTTT
TRBV4-3,-,-,TRBJ2-7,CASSQDGDYEQYF,TGCGCCAGCAGCCAAGACGGGGACTACGAGCAGTACTTC
TRBV10-1,TRBD1,-,TRBJ1-3,CASSRRGLVPDSGNTIYF,TGCGCCAGCAGTAGAAGGGGGCTTGTACCAGATTCTGGAAACACCATATATTTT
TRBV27,-,-,TRBJ2-7,CASSLLPDSYEQYF,TGTGCCAGCAGTTTATTACCAGACAGCTACGAGCAGTACTTC
TRBV5-6,TRBD1,-,TRBJ2-7,CASSRQGSYEQYF,TGTGCCAGCAGCCGACAGGGGTCCTACGAGCAGTACTTC
TRBV6-5,-,-,TRBJ2-7,CASSYSRAREQYF,TGTGCCAGCAGTTACTCCAGGGCTCGGGAGCAGTACTTC
TRBV6-6,TRBD2,-,TRBJ2-5,CASNWGGSETQYF,TGTGCCAGCAACTGGGGGGGGTCGGAGACCCAGTACTTC
TRBV5-6,-,-,TRBJ1-3,CASSYLSGGFGNTIYF,TGTGCCAGCAGCTACCTCTCGGGGGGCTTTGGAAACACCATATATTTT
TRBV6-5,TRBD1,-,TRBJ1-2,CASSPLTGLDYTF,TGTGCCAGCAGTCCCCTGACAGGGCTCGACTACACCTTC
TRBV2,TRBD1,-,TRBJ1-1,CARETGTNTEAFF,TGTGCCAGAGAGACAGGGACGAACACTGAAGCTTTCTTT
TRBV9,TRBD1,-,TRBJ1-6,CASSEGQGRTYNSPLHF,TGTGCCAGCAGCGAGGGACAGGGTCGCACCTATAATTCACCCCTCCACTTT
TRBV5-1,TRBD2,-,TRBJ2-5,CASSLSPAGQETQYF,TGCGCCAGCAGCTTGTCCCCAGCGGGGCAAGAGACCCAGTACTTC
TRBV6-6,-,-,TRBJ1-2,CASSWGPGVPSYTF,TGTGCCAGCAGTTGGGGACCAGGGGTTCCCTCCTACACCTTC
TRBV4-3,TRBD1,once,TRBJ1-2,CASSHRQGAYGYTF,TGCGCCAGCAGCCACAGACAGGGCGCCTATGGCTACACCTTC
TRBV3-1/TRBV3-2,TRBD1,-,TRBJ2-4,CASSYGQGQNQYF,TGTGCCAGCAGTTATGGACAGGGACAAAATCAGTACTTC
TRBV7-2,-,-,TRBJ1-4,CASSYVSGVGEKLFF,TGTGCCAGCAGTTATGTTTCAGGGGTGGGTGAAAAACTGTTTTTT
TRBV7-2,TRBD2,-,TRBJ2-3,CASSLELAGRGTQYF,TGTGCCAGCAGCTTAGAACTAGCGGGACGGGGTACGCAGTATTTT
TRBV3-1/TRBV3-2,TRBD1,-,TRBJ1-4,CASSRRQGATNEKLFF,TGTGCCAGCAGCCGTCGACAGGGGGCAACTAATGAAAAACTGTTTTTT
TRBV5-1,TRBD1,-,TRBJ1-1,CASSLGQGRGTEAFF,TGCGCCAGCAGCTTGGGACAGGGTCGTGGCACTGAAGCTTTCTTT
TRBV11-3,-,once,TRBJ1-1,CASSLAGLNTEAFF,TGTGCCAGCAGCTTAGCAGGGCTGAACACTGAAGCTTTCTTT
TRBV5-1,TRBD1,-,TRBJ2-5,CASSFLTGETQYF,TGCGCCAGCAGCTTCTTGACAGGGGAGACCCAGTACTTC
TRBV27,-,-,TRBJ2-7,CASPAQNYEQYF,TGTGCCAGCCCCGCACAGAACTACGAGCAGTACTTC
TRBV6-2/TRBV6-3,-,-,TRBJ1-1,CASSYQGRGNTEAFF,TGTGCCAGCAGTTATCAAGGCAGGGGGAACACTGAAGCTTTCTTT
TRBV11-2,-,-,TRBJ1-1,CASSSFPGAEAFF,TGTGCCAGCAGCTCATTCCCAGGGGCTGAAGCTTTCTTT
TRBV12-5,TRBD2,once,TRBJ2-1,CASGLGSGGYNEQFF,TGTGCTAGTGGTTTAGGTAGCGGGGGTTACAATGAGCAGTTCTTC
TRBV6-2/TRBV6-3,-,once,TRBJ1-2,CASSFSQGKYGYTF,TGTGCCAGCAGCTTTTCTCAGGGGAAGTATGGCTACACCTTC
TRBV11-3,-,once,TRBJ1-1,CASSDHGVVNTEAFF,TGTGCCAGCAGCGACCACGGGGTAGTTAACACTGAAGCTTTCTTT
TRBV7-9,-,-,TRBJ1-6,CASSLGHNSSPLHF,TGTGCCAGCAGCTTAGGACATAACAGTTCACCCCTCCACTTT
TRBV6-2/TRBV6-3,TRBD1,-,TRBJ1-2,CASSPDRGYGYTF,TGTGCCAGCAGCCCTGACAGGGGCTATGGCTACACCTTC